The 27 T cell receptor beta chains given below trace back to one sample, sequenced in a study of neurological immune-mediated disorders. TCRdb analysed the 5' RACE reads with MiXCR anew, one entry per CDR3 protein. The sample yields tens of thousands of distinct CDR3 sequences, roughly 3.2% seen once. Sequenced input: PBMCs. Every receptor here comes from a woman aged 45-65 years with multiple sclerosis.

Ten or more counts support this clonotype. V is TRBV27 and J is TRBJ1-5; the D is unclear. The germline V and J ends were trimmed by 4 bases and 0 bases, with 13 bases remaining between them. The CDR3 spans 16 residues. Germline CDR1 reads MNHEY; CDR2 reads SMNVEV (reference sequence). CDR3 bases: TGTGCCAGCAGTTCACGGGCCAGTCTTAGCAATCAGCCCCAGCATTTT. It encodes CASSSRASLSNQPQHF.

This clonotype was seen repeatedly, ten times or more. This sequence joins TRBV28 and TRBJ1-2; no definite D call. V gave up 5 bases and J gave up 6 bases, with 22 bases separating them. The CDR3 totals 16 residues. In germline, CDR1 is MDHEN, CDR2 SYDVKM. CDR3 in amino acids: CASSPIRRFGRHGYTF. The CDR3, as DNA: TGTGCCAGCAGTCCCATACGCCGGTTCGGGCGGCATGGCTACACCTTC.

This clonotype has at least ten counts. The rearrangement links TRBV5-1 to TRBJ2-7; 9 bases are shared with TRBD1. The V gene's germline CDR1 is SGHRS and CDR2 YFSETQ. The CDR3 totals 14 residues. V lost 2 bases to trimming and J lost 1 base; unmatched junction nucleotides: 1. In nucleotides, the CDR3 is TGCGCCAGCAGCTTCGGGACAGGGTCCTACGAGCAGTACTTC. Encoded protein: CASSFGTGSYEQYF.

In its sample, this clonotype was seen many times. V is TRBV12-3 or TRBV12-4 and J is TRBJ2-7; D is possibly TRBD1 (5 bases). The V end was cut by 7 bases, the J end by 2 bases, with 9 bases between. This CDR3 comprises 12 residues. The CDR3 coding sequence is TGTGCCAGCATGACAGAGACCTACGAGCAGTACTTC. As protein: CASMTETYEQYF.

This clonotype was detected many times. V usage is TRBV5-1 and J usage is TRBJ2-1, with TRBD2 matching over 11 bases. This CDR3 is built from 16 residues. Germline CDR1 and CDR2: SGHRS and YFSETQ. Trimming cost V 4 bases and J 4 bases; bases outside gene matches: 7. Written as DNA, the CDR3 is TGCGCCAGCAGCAGGGAGGGACTAGCGGTATACAATGAGCAGTTCTTC. It translates to CASSREGLAVYNEQFF.

This clonotype was recorded at least ten times. J is TRBJ2-7 and V is TRBV20-1, with a possible D match to TRBD1 (5 bases). Germline V gene data show CDR1 as DFQATT and CDR2 as SNEGSKA (reference sequence). V was cut by 6 bases and J by 6 bases, with 15 bases left in between. This CDR3 spans 12 amino acids. CDR3 in DNA: TGCAGTGCAGCGACAGCCCCCGTCGAGCAGTACTTC. Its translation is CSAATAPVEQYF.

This clonotype was seen ten or more times. The chain combines TRBV20-1 with TRBJ1-1, with TRBD1 matching 11 bases. The CDR3 totals 15 residues. V shed 0 bases and J 6 bases; nucleotides not matched to a gene: 6. CDR1 and CDR2 from the germline V gene are DFQATT and SNEGSKA (reference sequence). The CDR3 is CSAREGTGGFAEAFF. The CDR3 coding sequence is TGCAGTGCTAGAGAGGGGACAGGGGGGTTCGCTGAAGCTTTCTTT.

This clonotype was detected ten times or more. The chain has TRBV12-5 and TRBJ2-1, with 10 bases that match TRBD1. J gave up 2 bases and V 6 bases, and 4 bases lay outside the gene matches. Per germline, CDR1 LGHNT and CDR2 FRNRAP. This CDR3 is built from 15 residues. In nucleotides, the CDR3 is TGTGCTAGTGGAACCGGGACAGGGGCCTACAATGAGCAGTTCTTC. Protein: CASGTGTGAYNEQFF.

The table lists this clonotype with many counts. This chain connects TRBV12-3 or TRBV12-4 to TRBJ2-2; D not resolved. CDR3 length: 11 residues. The V gene lost 3 bases and the J gene lost 6 bases, with 2 bases spanning the gap. The CDR3 bases are TGTGCCAGCAGTTTCCCCGGGGAGCTGTTTTTT. Translated: CASSFPGELFF.

There are many counts of this clonotype. The genes are TRBV15 and TRBJ2-1; TRBD2 matches at 7 bases. Looked up from germline, CDR1 is LNHNV and CDR2 is YYDKDF (reference sequence). V was pared by 8 bases and J by 9 bases, with 7 bases of the junction left unmatched. The CDR3 extends over 12 amino acids. For the CDR3, the DNA is TGTGCCACCGAAACTAGCGTTACTGAGCAGTTCTTC. Protein: CATETSVTEQFF.

This clonotype has ten or more counts. This sequence joins TRBV10-2 and TRBJ1-3; no definite D call. In germline, CDR1 is WSHSY, CDR2 SAAADI. The CDR3 contains 12 residues. CDR3 loop: CAVNGERNTIYF. As DNA, the CDR3 is TGCGCTGTCAATGGGGAGCGGAACACCATATATTTT.

This clonotype showed up many times. The chain uses TRBV29-1 and TRBJ1-5, with 7 bases aligning to TRBD1. This CDR3 contains 17 residues. With V trimmed by 6 bases and J by 0 bases, 14 bases remained unmatched. Germline V CDR1 and CDR2: SQVTM, ANQGSEA. CDR3 sequence (DNA): TGCAGCGTGGGCCCCCGCACAGGGGATAATAGCAATCAGCCCCAGCATTTT. Its translation: CSVGPRTGDNSNQPQHF.

This clonotype was counted at least ten times. The chain has TRBV14 and TRBJ2-2, with D perhaps matching TRBD2 (5 bases). The germline V gene encodes CDR1 SGHDN and CDR2 FVKESK. Trimming removed 4 bases at V and 6 bases at J, with 15 bases between. The CDR3 extends over 15 amino acids. CDR3 nucleotide sequence: TGTGCCAGCAGCCCCGGGATTCGGGTCGCCGGGGAGCTGTTTTTT. It codes for CASSPGIRVAGELFF. Supplemented by reference TRBV14 and TRBJ2-2, the full variable domain reads EAGVTQFPSHSVIEKGQTVTLRCDPISGHDNLYWYRRVMGKEIKFLLHFVKESKQDESGMPNNRFLAERTGGTYSTLKVQPAELEDSGVYFCASSPGIRVAGELFFGEGSRLTVL.

Concerning this clonotype: This sequence may be a read error, since a much larger clone differs from it by one base. In this CDR3 the conserved last residue, phenylalanine or tryptophan, is missing, so a read error is likely. Here the CDR3 reads CASSYDRGEQYC. The DNA for the CDR3 is TGCGCCAGCAGCTATGACAGGGGCGAGCAGTACTGC. V gene TRBV5-1 combines with J gene TRBJ2-7; 8 bases are shared with TRBD1. This CDR3 has 12 amino acids. V lost 3 bases and J lost 6; bases outside the gene matches: 2. Germline CDR1 reads SGHRS; CDR2 reads YFSETQ.

In its sample, this clonotype was seen many times. This sequence joins TRBV5-6 and TRBJ2-1; 8 positions match TRBD2. After removal of 6 bases from V and 7 bases from J, the junction contained 15 bases not matched to a gene. CDR1 is SGHDT, CDR2 YYEEEE, per germline. The CDR3 covers 16 residues. The CDR3 bases are TGTGCCAGCACCGACTTGGGCGGGGGGCGCGGGAATGAGCAGTTCTTC. Translating gives CASTDLGGGRGNEQFF.

This clonotype was counted at least ten times. The J gene is TRBJ2-1, the V gene TRBV5-1, with D possibly TRBD2 on 5 matching bases. CDR1 and CDR2 from the germline V gene are SGHRS and YFSETQ. Trimming stripped 4 bases from V and 9 bases from J, with 14 bases between. The CDR3 contains 13 residues. The CDR3 DNA follows: TGCGCCAGCAGCACAACCGGGGAGTCTGAGCAGTTCTTC. Encoded protein: CASSTTGESEQFF. Full variable domain (missing parts from reference TRBV5-1 and TRBJ2-1): KAGVTQTPRYLIKTRGQQVTLSCSPISGHRSVSWYQQTPGQGLQFLFEYFSETQRNKGNFPGRFSGRQFSNSRSEMNVSTLELGDSALYLCASSTTGESEQFFGPGTRLTVL.

This clonotype occurred a few times. This could be a read error, since a much larger clone is one nucleotide away. The chain couples TRBV15 to TRBJ2-1; no firm D call. Germline V gene sequence: CDR1 LNHNV, CDR2 YYDKDF (reference sequence). The CDR3 is 13 amino acids. The CDR3 nucleotides are TGTGCCAACAGCAGAGTCTCCTACAATGAGCAGTTCTTC. Its protein is CANSRVSYNEQFF.

A note on this clonotype: This sequence may be a read error, since a much larger clone differs from it by one base. Lacking the conserved final phenylalanine or tryptophan, this CDR3 likely reflects a read error. Because the CDR3's place on the DNA is in doubt, the DNA is left out and the CDR3 is given as listed by TCRdb. This chain links TRBV25-1 with TRBJ2-7; the table names TRBD1, a call not compared with the DNA. The CDR3 spans 15 amino acids, including both terminal residues. Germline-derived CDR1 and CDR2 are MGHDK and SYGVNS. CDR3 protein: CASSDFPGQGNLLHC.

This clonotype has a count of ten or more. The J gene is TRBJ2-1, the V gene TRBV18; D call uncertain. V lost 3 bases, J lost 8 bases, and 20 bases lay in between. The germline CDR1 and CDR2 sequences are KGHSH and LQKENI. The CDR3 is 16 residues long. The CDR3 DNA reads as TGTGCCAGCTCACCTAGGACGGGCCCACGCCGTGATGAGCAGTTCTTC. It encodes CASSPRTGPRRDEQFF. Full variable domain (missing parts from reference TRBV18 and TRBJ2-1): NAGVMQNPRHLVRRRGQEARLRCSPMKGHSHVYWYRQLPEEGLKFMVYLQKENIIDESGMPKERFSAEFPKEGPSILRIQQVVRGDSAAYFCASSPRTGPRRDEQFFGPGTRLTVL.

This clonotype was found many times. The rearrangement links TRBV5-1 to TRBJ2-7, with D tentatively TRBD2 (7 bases). Germline assignment: CDR1 SGHRS and CDR2 YFSETQ. Trimming cost V 4 bases and J 2 bases, with 16 bases left between them. The length of the CDR3 is 15 residues. The CDR3 here is CASSLQGGGTYEQYF. In DNA, the CDR3 is TGCGCCAGCAGCCTACAAGGGGGGGGGACCTACGAGCAGTACTTC.

This clonotype was detected ten times or more. The genes are TRBV20-1 and TRBJ2-3; D possibly matches TRBD1 or TRBD2 (5 bases each). The length of the CDR3 is 13 residues. The germline V and J ends were trimmed by 6 bases and 3 bases, with 13 bases remaining between them. The germline CDR1 and CDR2 sequences are DFQATT and SNEGSKA (reference sequence). CDR3 loop: CSAGDGKTDTQYF. CDR3 DNA: TGCAGTGCAGGGGACGGAAAGACAGATACGCAGTATTTT.

The table lists this clonotype with many counts. The genes are TRBV29-1 and TRBJ1-2; no definite D call. The V gene lost 7 bases and the J gene lost 8 bases, with 11 bases spanning the gap. This CDR3 is built from 10 residues. Per the germline V gene, CDR1 is SQVTM and CDR2 is ANQGSEA. CDR3 in DNA: TGCAGCGCTAGCTCCGGAGGCTACACCTTC. Translating gives CSASSGGYTF.

In this sample, this clonotype turned up many times. The rearrangement joins TRBV20-1 to TRBJ2-2, with D unresolved. The germline V and J ends were trimmed by 1 base and 1 base, with 10 bases remaining between them. Looked up from germline, CDR1 is DFQATT and CDR2 is SNEGSKA (reference sequence). The CDR3 consists of 15 residues. This chain's CDR3 is CSARVVSKNTGELFF. For the CDR3, the DNA is TGCAGTGCTAGAGTGGTTAGCAAGAACACCGGGGAGCTGTTTTTT.

This clonotype showed up many times. The gene calls are TRBV7-3 and TRBJ1-3, with 7 bases lining up with TRBD1. The CDR3 is 15 amino acids. Trimming took 2 bases from V and 2 from J; bases not matched to a gene: 3. In germline, CDR1 is SGHTA, CDR2 FQGTGA. The CDR3 DNA reads TGTGCCAGCAGCTTAGGGGACAGCCCTGGAAACACCATATATTTT. The encoded protein is CASSLGDSPGNTIYF.

This clonotype occurred many times. The genes are TRBV7-9 and TRBJ1-1, with D perhaps matching TRBD1 (6 bases). With 0 bases removed from V and 2 bases from J, the gap between germline ends came to 13 bases. Germline loops: CDR1 SEHNR, CDR2 FQNEAQ (reference sequence). The CDR3 sequence is 16 residues long. CDR3 region: CASSLASGTLNTEAFF. The CDR3 bases are TGTGCCAGCAGCTTAGCGTCCGGGACACTAAACACTGAAGCTTTCTTT.

This clonotype came up many times. The gene calls are TRBV20-1 and TRBJ2-4, with 10 bases that match TRBD2. V lost 1 base and J lost 6; bases outside the gene matches: 6. CDR1 is DFQATT, CDR2 SNEGSKA, per germline (reference sequence). This CDR3 has 15 residues. CDR3 protein: CSARGVAGGLNIQYF. For the CDR3, the DNA is TGCAGTGCTAGAGGGGTAGCGGGGGGACTAAACATTCAGTACTTC.

This clonotype was observed at least ten times. V is TRBV13 and J is TRBJ2-1; TRBD2 matches 15 bases. The CDR3 length is 17 residues. J gave up 8 bases and V 7 bases, and 12 bases lay outside the gene matches. From germline, CDR1 is PRHDT and CDR2 FYEKMQ (reference sequence). CDR3 nucleotides: TGTGCCAGCAACGCCAGGACTAGCGGGGGGGCTTACGATGAGCAGTTCTTC. As protein: CASNARTSGGAYDEQFF.